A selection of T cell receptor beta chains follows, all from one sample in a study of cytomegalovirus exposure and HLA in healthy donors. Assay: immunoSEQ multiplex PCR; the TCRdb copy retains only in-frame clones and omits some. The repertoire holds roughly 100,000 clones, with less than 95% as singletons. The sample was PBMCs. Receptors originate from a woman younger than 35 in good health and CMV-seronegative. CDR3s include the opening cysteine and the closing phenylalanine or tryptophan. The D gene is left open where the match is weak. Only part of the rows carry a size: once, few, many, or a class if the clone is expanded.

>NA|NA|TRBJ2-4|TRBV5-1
TGCGCCAGCAGCTTGGATGGCGGCAGCAAAAACATTCAGTACTTC
CASSLDGGSKNIQYF
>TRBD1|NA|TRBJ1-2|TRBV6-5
TGTGCCAGCAGTATGGACAGGGCGCTTGGCTACACCTTC
CASSMDRALGYTF
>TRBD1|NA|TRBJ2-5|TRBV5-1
TGCGCCAGCAGCTTGGCTCTGACAGGGTACCAAGAGACCCAGTACTTC
CASSLALTGYQETQYF
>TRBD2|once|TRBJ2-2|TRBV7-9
TGTGCCAGCAGCCCCACTAGCCTGGCGGGAGTACCCGGGGAGCTGTTTTTT
CASSPTSLAGVPGELFF
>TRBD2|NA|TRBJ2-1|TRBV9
TGTGCCAGCAGCGGATCTCGACCGGGACTAGCGGGGGGCGGCGTATATGAGCAGTTCTTC
CASSGSRPGLAGGGVYEQFF
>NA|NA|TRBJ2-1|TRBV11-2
TGTGCCAGCAGGCCTGGCCCGGGACTCCCCAATGAGCAGTTCTTC
CASRPGPGLPNEQFF
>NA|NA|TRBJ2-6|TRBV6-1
TGTGCCAGCAGTGAAATAAGGACAGTCCCTTTCTCTGGGGCCAACGTCCTGACTTTC
CASSEIRTVPFSGANVLTF
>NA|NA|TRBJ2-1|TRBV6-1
TGTGCCAGCAGTGAAGGACACAGCAGGTACAATGAGCAGTTCTTC
CASSEGHSRYNEQFF
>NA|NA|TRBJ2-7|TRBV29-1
TGCAGCGTTGATCCCACAGGGAACTACGAGCAGTACTTC
CSVDPTGNYEQYF
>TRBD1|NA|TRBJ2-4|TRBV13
TGTGCCAGCAAAATGAAGACAGGGCCGCAGGCCAAAAACATTCAGTACTTC
CASKMKTGPQAKNIQYF
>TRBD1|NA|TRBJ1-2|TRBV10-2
TGCGCCACCAGAGGGACAGCCAACTATGGCTACACCTTC
CATRGTANYGYTF
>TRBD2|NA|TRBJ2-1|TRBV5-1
TGCGCCAGCAGCTTGGCCACAGGGACTAGCGGGAGGTCCTACAATGAGCAGTTCTTC
CASSLATGTSGRSYNEQFF
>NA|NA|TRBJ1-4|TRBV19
TGTGCCAGTAGGCCCCCGGGATTGGGTGAAAAACTGTTTTTT
CASRPPGLGEKLFF
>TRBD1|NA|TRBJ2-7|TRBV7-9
TGTGCCAGCAGCACCGACAGGGGCGCGGGATACGAGCAGTACTTC
CASSTDRGAGYEQYF
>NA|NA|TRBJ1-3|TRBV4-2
TGTGCCAGCAGCCAAGACCCCAGACTCTCTGGAAACACCATATATTTT
CASSQDPRLSGNTIYF
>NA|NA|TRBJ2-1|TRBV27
TGTGCCAGCAGTTTGGGGGGAATCAATGAGCAGTTCTTC
CASSLGGINEQFF